What follows are 17 T cell receptor beta chains derived from one specimen sequenced in a study of blood T cell repertoires in COVID-19. Sequencing was performed with immunoSEQ multiplex PCR; in TCRdb, only in-frame clones are kept and a portion is missing. The data show about 170,000 clones, roughly four fifths seen once. Sequencing input: PBMCs or T cells enriched from blood (not recorded which). These receptors all come from a man aged 50 to 59 who had recovered from COVID-19.

In DNA form, the CDR3 reads TGCGCCAGCGGCCGGGACAGGGGGCTTGGCTACACCTTC. Translation gives CASGRDRGLGYTF. This chain joins TRBV10-2 and TRBJ1-2; 12 bases align to TRBD1. Per germline, CDR1 WSHSY and CDR2 SAAADI. The CDR3 runs 13 residues. V shed 8 bases and J 7 bases; nucleotides not matched to a gene: 5.

This clone was seen a few times. J is TRBJ1-2 and V is TRBV4-1, with D perhaps TRBD1 (5 bases). The CDR3 sequence is 15 residues long. Germline V gives CDR1 MGHRA, CDR2 YSYEKL. Trimming cost V 4 bases and J 7 bases, with 19 bases left between them. The CDR3 loop is CASSPQRGGDFGYTF. Written as DNA, the CDR3 is TGCGCCAGCAGCCCCCAGAGGGGAGGGGACTTTGGCTACACCTTC.

The sample holds one count of this clone. One junction end does not reproduce the germline sequence, and a read error may be involved. CDR3 coding DNA: TGTGCTAGCAGCTTCTCCGGGTCCCGGGGGACGTTGTACTTC. Its protein is CASSFSGSRGTLYF. The gene calls are TRBV7-7 and TRBJ2-5, with a possible D match to TRBD2 (6 bases). Germline lookup yields CDR1 SSHAT and CDR2 FNYEAQ (reference sequence). This CDR3 comprises 14 residues.

The chain is built from TRBV27 and TRBJ1-1, with a possible D match to TRBD1 (6 bases). V lost 6 bases to trimming and J lost 2 bases, with 10 bases between them. The germline gives CDR1 MNHEY, CDR2 SMNVEV (reference sequence). The CDR3 covers 13 residues. The CDR3 loop reads CASRQTGNTEAFF. The CDR3 DNA is TGTGCCAGCAGGCAGACAGGAAACACTGAAGCTTTCTTT.

The V call is TRBV9, the J call TRBJ2-7, with D possibly TRBD1 on 6 matching bases. CDR1 is SGDLS and CDR2 is YYNGEE in the germline V gene. This CDR3 contains 14 residues. With 0 bases removed from V and 3 bases from J, the gap between germline ends came to 10 bases. CDR3 amino acids: CASSVEGGFYEQYF. Here the CDR3 DNA reads TGTGCCAGCAGCGTAGAAGGGGGTTTCTACGAGCAGTACTTC.

The rearrangement uses TRBV5-6 and TRBJ1-2; D call uncertain. The CDR3 contains 13 residues. V dropped 4 bases and J dropped 7 bases, with 14 bases sitting between them. Germline V gene sequence: CDR1 SGHDT, CDR2 YYEEEE. The CDR3 loop is CASSPKVAGGYTF. For the CDR3, the DNA is TGTGCCAGCAGCCCCAAGGTCGCGGGTGGCTACACCTTC.

This sequence joins TRBV7-9 and TRBJ2-2; possible D gene TRBD1, 6 bases. Germline assignment: CDR1 SEHNR and CDR2 FQNEAQ (reference sequence). The V and J ends lost 5 bases and 2 bases respectively, with 9 bases between them. The CDR3 runs 14 residues. The CDR3 bases are TGTGCCAGCAGCCAGGACAGCAACACCGGGGAGCTGTTTTTT. This translates into CASSQDSNTGELFF.

In this sample, this clone turned up once. The chain has TRBV27 and TRBJ2-5; D ambiguous. The CDR3 has 14 amino acids. V lost 6 bases to trimming and J lost 1 base, with 12 bases between them. From germline, CDR1 is MNHEY and CDR2 SMNVEV (reference sequence). The CDR3 bases are TGTGCCAGCAGGACACTTGGGCCCCAAGAGACCCAGTACTTC. Protein sequence: CASRTLGPQETQYF.

This clone was observed a single time. The V gene is TRBV19, the J gene TRBJ2-1; D remains unclear. Trimming pared 3 bases from V and 3 bases from J, leaving 9 bases between. There are 14 residues in the CDR3. Per germline, CDR1 LNHDA and CDR2 SQIVND (reference sequence). The CDR3 sequence is CASSMLVSYNEQFF. CDR3 bases: TGTGCCAGTAGTATGCTAGTGAGCTACAATGAGCAGTTCTTC.

V usage is TRBV15 and J usage is TRBJ2-4; 10 bases align to TRBD1. The CDR3 is 15 amino acids. The V gene end was trimmed by 0 bases and the J gene end by 7 bases; junction bases not matched to a gene: 3. Germline values: CDR1 LNHNV, CDR2 YYDKDF (reference sequence). Here the CDR3 reads CATSRDPGQGNIQYF. The CDR3 DNA reads TGTGCCACCAGCAGAGATCCGGGACAGGGGAACATTCAGTACTTC.

The sample holds a few counts of this clone. The J gene is TRBJ1-1, the V gene TRBV2; TRBD1 is a possible D gene (5 bases). Trimming took off 10 bases at V and 1 base at J, with 7 bases between the two ends. This CDR3 region has 11 residues. Germline CDR1 reads SNHLY; CDR2 reads FYNNEI. The CDR3 here is CANQGNTEAFF. The DNA of the CDR3 is TGTGCCAACCAGGGGAACACTGAAGCTTTCTTT.

The CDR3 spells CASSPEGPGGHFYSPLHF. Written as DNA, the CDR3 is TGCGCCAGCAGCCCTGAGGGGCCAGGGGGGCATTTCTATTCACCCCTCCACTTT. The chain recombines TRBV4-3 with TRBJ1-6; 7 bases agree with TRBD1. CDR1 LGHNA and CDR2 YSLEER come from the germline V gene. V was clipped by 4 bases and J by 8 bases; unmatched bases: 17. The CDR3 is made up of 18 amino acids.

The chain couples TRBV5-1 to TRBJ1-2, with D maybe TRBD1 (5 bases). CDR3 size: 15 residues. Germline assignment: CDR1 SGHRS and CDR2 YFSETQ. Trimming removed 5 bases from V and 3 bases from J, with 17 bases in between. The CDR3 DNA reads TGCGCCAGCAGTGGGGCGGCTCGGGGGGACTATGGCTACACCTTC. It encodes CASSGAARGDYGYTF.

This clone was seen only a few times. V usage is TRBV7-2 and J usage is TRBJ1-1; TRBD1 matches 7 bases. Germline V gives CDR1 SGHTA, CDR2 FQGNSA. The J segment lost 2 bases and the V segment lost 5 bases, leaving 8 bases of the junction unmatched. The CDR3 is 15 amino acids. DNA of the CDR3: TGTGCCAGCAGCGTGGGACAGAATTCCAACACTGAAGCTTTCTTT. Translating gives CASSVGQNSNTEAFF.

The chain links TRBV7-2 to TRBJ2-7; 7 bases match TRBD1. The germline V gene has CDR1 SGHTA and CDR2 FQGNSA. The CDR3 covers 13 residues. Germline trimming cut 5 bases from V and 2 bases from J; bases unmatched to any gene: 3. CDR3 DNA: TGTGCCAGCAGCCTCGACAGGGCCTACGAGCAGTACTTC. Amino acid sequence: CASSLDRAYEQYF. The entire variable domain, with the rest obtained from reference TRBV7-2 and TRBJ2-7, is as follows: GAGVSQSPSNKVTEKGKDVELRCDPISGHTALYWYRQSLGQGLEFLIYFQGNSAPDKSGLPSDRFSAERTGGSVSTLTIQRTQQEDSAVYLCASSLDRAYEQYFGPGTRLTVT.

This chain uses TRBV3-1 (or the pseudogene TRBV3-2) with TRBJ2-2; possibly TRBD2 for D (5 bases). The V gene's germline CDR1 is LGHDT and CDR2 YNNKEL (reference sequence). The ends were cut back, 4 bases at V and 3 bases at J, with 9 bases in the middle. This CDR3 spans 14 amino acids. The DNA for the CDR3 is TGTGCCAGCAGCCGTGACTACCACACCGGGGAGCTGTTTTTT. Translated: CASSRDYHTGELFF.

The gene calls are TRBV6-5 and TRBJ1-1; TRBD1 is a possible D gene (5 bases). Looked up from germline, CDR1 is MNHEY and CDR2 is SVGAGI. The CDR3 runs 15 residues. The CDR3 is CATIRGGVQNTEAFF. CDR3 bases: TGTGCGACCATTAGGGGAGGGGTCCAAAACACTGAAGCTTTCTTT.